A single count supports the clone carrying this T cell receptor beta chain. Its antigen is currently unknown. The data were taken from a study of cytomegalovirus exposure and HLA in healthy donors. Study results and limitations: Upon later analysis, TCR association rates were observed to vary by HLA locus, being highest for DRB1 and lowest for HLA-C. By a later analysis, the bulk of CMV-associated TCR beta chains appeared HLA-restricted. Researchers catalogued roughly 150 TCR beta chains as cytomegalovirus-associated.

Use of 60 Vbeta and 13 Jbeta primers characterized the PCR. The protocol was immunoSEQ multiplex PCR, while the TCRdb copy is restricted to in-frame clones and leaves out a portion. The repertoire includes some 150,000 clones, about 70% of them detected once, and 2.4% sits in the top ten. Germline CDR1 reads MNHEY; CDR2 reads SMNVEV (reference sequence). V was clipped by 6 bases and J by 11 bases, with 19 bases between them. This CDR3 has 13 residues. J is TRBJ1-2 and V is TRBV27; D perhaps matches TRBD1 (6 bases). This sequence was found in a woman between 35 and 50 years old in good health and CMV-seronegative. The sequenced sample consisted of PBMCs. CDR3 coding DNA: TGTGCCAGCAGCCGATCCGGGACACCCTATTACACCTTC. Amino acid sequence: CASSRSGTPYYTF.